A selection of T cell receptor beta chains follows, all from one sample in a study of blood T cell repertoires in COVID-19. Clones were sequenced by immunoSEQ multiplex PCR, and TCRdb holds only the in-frame ones, with some missing. The data hold around 300,000 clones, with 75% to 90% observed a single time. Sequencing was done on a sample of PBMCs or T cells enriched from blood (not recorded which). Receptors were obtained from a man aged 30-40 years who had recovered from COVID-19. Both conserved end residues are part of each CDR3. The D gene is left open where the match is weak. A row's size may be missing; if present it is once, few, many or a size class.

v_gene	j_gene	d_gene	abundance	CDR3nt	CDR3aa
TRBV28	TRBJ2-2	.	.	TGTGCCAGCAGTGAGGGCTCAATGGACACCGGGGAGCTGTTTTTT	CASSEGSMDTGELFF
TRBV11-2	TRBJ2-5	TRBD1	.	TGTGCCAGCAGCTTTGGACAGGGTGGAGAGACCCAGTACTTC	CASSFGQGGETQYF
TRBV18	TRBJ2-7	TRBD1	.	TGTGCCAGCTCACCCGACAGGGCTGGGTACGAGCAGTACTTC	CASSPDRAGYEQYF
TRBV13	TRBJ1-5	.	many	TGTGCCAGCAGCTCTAGGGGATTTCGCAATCAGCCCCAGCATTTT	CASSSRGFRNQPQHF
TRBV28	TRBJ2-7	TRBD2	.	TGTGCCAGCAGTTTTGTAACTAGCGGCTCCTACGAGCAGTACTTC	CASSFVTSGSYEQYF
TRBV5-5	TRBJ2-3	TRBD2	.	TGTGCCAGCAGCTTGAGCGGGGGGGCCAGGCAGGCAGATACGCAGTATTTT	CASSLSGGARQADTQYF
TRBV11-2	TRBJ1-2	.	.	TGTGCCAGCAGCTCCTTCAGGCCCGGAATTCACTATGGCTACACCTTC	CASSSFRPGIHYGYTF
TRBV9	TRBJ1-2	TRBD1	.	TGTGCCAGCAGCGGAACCGGGACAGGGTTAGGCTACACCTTC	CASSGTGTGLGYTF
TRBV27	TRBJ1-2	TRBD1	.	TGTGCCAGCAGTTTATCTTTCGGGACAGGAGCCAACTATGGCTACACCTTC	CASSLSFGTGANYGYTF
TRBV15	TRBJ2-3	TRBD2	.	TGTGCCACCAGCGGCGTTCCCGGGGGGTGGGGCTCAGATACGCAGTATTTT	CATSGVPGGWGSDTQYF
TRBV29-1	TRBJ1-3	TRBD1	few	TGCAGCGTGTTGGACAGGGGCCGAAACACCATATATTTT	CSVLDRGRNTIYF
TRBV7-8	TRBJ2-7	TRBD1	.	TGTGCCAGCAGCTCAAGGACAGGGAAGAATTCCTACGAGCAGTACTTC	CASSSRTGKNSYEQYF
TRBV18	TRBJ2-5	.	.	TGTGCCAGCTCACGGGAGTCGCAAGAGACCCAGTACTTC	CASSRESQETQYF
TRBV3-1/TRBV3-2	TRBJ1-2	TRBD1	.	TGTGCCAGCAGCCAAGATTACAGGGGAGGCTACACCTTC	CASSQDYRGGYTF
TRBV7-8	TRBJ1-6	TRBD1	.	TGTGCCAGCAGCCACCGGGACAGGGAGAATTCACCCCTCCACTTT	CASSHRDRENSPLHF
TRBV6-5	TRBJ1-5	TRBD1	.	TGTGCCAGCAGGAGGGACAGGGTTAGCAATCAGCCCCAGCATTTT	CASRRDRVSNQPQHF
TRBV2	TRBJ1-6	TRBD1	.	TGTGCCAGTTCGGACAGGGGGGAATTGTCACCCCTCCACTTT	CASSDRGELSPLHF
TRBV11-2	TRBJ2-1	.	.	TGTGCCAGCAGCTTAGTACTAGCCTACAATGAGCAGTTCTTC	CASSLVLAYNEQFF
TRBV15	TRBJ1-6	.	.	TGTGCCACCGCTGTCAGGCGAGATAATTCACCCCTCCACTTT	CATAVRRDNSPLHF
TRBV12-3/TRBV12-4	TRBJ1-3	.	.	TGTGCCAGTTCGGCAGGCTCTGGAAACACCATATATTTT	CASSAGSGNTIYF
TRBV2	TRBJ1-6	.	.	TGTGCCAGCAGCCTTTACCTGAGCTCCTATAATTCACCCCTCCACTTT	CASSLYLSSYNSPLHF
TRBV25-1	TRBJ1-1	TRBD1	.	TGTGCCAGCAGGCAGGGGGACGGTACTGAAGCTTTCTTT	CASRQGDGTEAFF
TRBV19	TRBJ1-5	.	.	TGTGCCAGTAGCCCTAGGTGGGGCCTCGGGGGAGTAAATCAGCCCCAGCATTTT	CASSPRWGLGGVNQPQHF
TRBV3-1/TRBV3-2	TRBJ2-1	TRBD1	once	TGTGCCAGCTGGAACAGGGGGCTAACTGAGCAGTTCTTC	CASWNRGLTEQFF
TRBV11-3	TRBJ1-6	.	.	TGTGCCAGCAGCTTAGAGGCAGGAACACCCCTCCACTTT	CASSLEAGTPLHF
TRBV18	TRBJ2-7	TRBD1	once	TGTGCCAGCTCACCACCCGGACAGGCCGCCTACGAGCAGTACTTC	CASSPPGQAAYEQYF
TRBV28	TRBJ1-3	.	.	TGTGCCAGCAGTTTATCCTGGGGGCCTGGAAACACCATATATTTT	CASSLSWGPGNTIYF
TRBV5-1	TRBJ2-2	TRBD2	.	TGCGCCAGCAGCCCCCTAGCGGGGAGAACCGGGGAGCTGTTTTTT	CASSPLAGRTGELFF
TRBV6-5	TRBJ1-2	.	.	TGTGCCAGCATCACCGGGGAGGGCTATGGCTACACCTTC	CASITGEGYGYTF
TRBV6-2/TRBV6-3	TRBJ1-2	TRBD1	.	TGTGCCAGCAGTCGACTGGGACAGGGGAACTATGGCTACACCTTC	CASSRLGQGNYGYTF
TRBV3-1/TRBV3-2	TRBJ1-4	TRBD1	.	TGTGCCAGCAGCCAGATAGGGCGTGGGACAGGGGGCGAAAAACTGTTTTTT	CASSQIGRGTGGEKLFF
TRBV3-1/TRBV3-2	TRBJ2-1	TRBD1	.	TGTGCCAGCAGCCAAGGCAGGGGGTACAATGAGCAGTTCTTC	CASSQGRGYNEQFF
TRBV10-1	TRBJ2-2	.	.	TGCGCCAGCACAGCGCGGGGAAACACCGGGGAGCTGTTTTTT	CASTARGNTGELFF
TRBV28	TRBJ1-2	TRBD1	.	TGTGCCAGCAGGACCCGGACAGGGCACTATGGCTACACCTTC	CASRTRTGHYGYTF
TRBV5-5	TRBJ2-1	TRBD2	.	TGTGCCAGCAGCGGGGGACTAGCGGTAACCTACAATGAGCAGTTCTTC	CASSGGLAVTYNEQFF
TRBV28	TRBJ2-7	TRBD1	.	TGTGCCAGCAGTTCCCCCGGGACAGATATAAACTCCTACGAGCAGTACTTC	CASSSPGTDINSYEQYF
TRBV27	TRBJ1-2	TRBD1	few	TGTGCCAGCGCGGACAGGGTAGATGGCTACACCTTC	CASADRVDGYTF
TRBV24-1	TRBJ2-5	.	.	TGTGCCACCAGTGATCCCCGTCCCGGGACAAAAGAGACCCAGTACTTC	CATSDPRPGTKETQYF
TRBV11-3	TRBJ2-1	.	.	TGTGCCAGCAGCTTAGAACAGTACAATGAGCAGTTCTTC	CASSLEQYNEQFF
TRBV30	TRBJ1-2	TRBD1	.	TGTGCCCGGGGGACAGGGCGAGGCTACACCTTC	CARGTGRGYTF
TRBV3-1/TRBV3-2	TRBJ2-3	.	.	TGTGCCAGCAGCCAAGAGTGGGGGGGCCACAGGGCGCAGTATTTT	CASSQEWGGHRAQYF
TRBV2	TRBJ2-2	.	.	TGTGCCAGCAGTGAAAGTAGGGGCCGTAAGACCGGGGAGCTGTTTTTT	CASSESRGRKTGELFF
TRBV29-1	TRBJ1-4	TRBD1	.	TGCAGCGCCGGCTACTTGGGGACAGGGATTGAAAAACTGTTTTTT	CSAGYLGTGIEKLFF
TRBV5-1	TRBJ1-5	.	.	TGCGCCAGCAGCTTGGGGTGGCCGGACTATAGCAATCAGCCCCAGCATTTT	CASSLGWPDYSNQPQHF
TRBV2	TRBJ2-2	.	.	TGTGCCAGCAGTCAGACAGGATACGGGGAGCTGTTTTTT	CASSQTGYGELFF
TRBV28	TRBJ1-2	.	.	TGTGCCAGCAGTTTGGCGAGGGTTAACTATGGCTACACCTTC	CASSLARVNYGYTF
TRBV19	TRBJ2-2	.	.	TGTGCCATAGGGGGAGGGATTGGCACCGGGGAGCTGTTTTTT	CAIGGGIGTGELFF
TRBV6-5	TRBJ1-1	TRBD1	.	TGTGCCAGCAGGAGGACAGGGAACACTGAAGCTTTCTTT	CASRRTGNTEAFF
TRBV7-6	TRBJ1-4	.	few	TGTGCCAGCAGCGCCGCAGGGATAGCTAATGAAAAACTGTTTTTT	CASSAAGIANEKLFF
TRBV12-5	TRBJ2-3	.	.	TGTGCTAGTGGTTTCGAGCGCACAGATACGCAGTATTTT	CASGFERTDTQYF
TRBV18	TRBJ1-2	TRBD1	.	TGTGCCAGCTCACCTGGACAGGGCGGCTATGGCTACACCTTC	CASSPGQGGYGYTF
TRBV29-1	TRBJ2-3	TRBD1	.	TGCAGCGCCAGACAGGGGGCGACAGATACGCAGTATTTT	CSARQGATDTQYF